This TCR beta chain was documented in a study of vaccination effects on CD4 cells after COVID-19. Study-level results: Clonal contraction was marked in infection- and vaccine-induced clones late after vaccination. After vaccination of healthy people, only 1 of 255 vaccine-induced clones cross-reacted with common cold coronaviruses.

This CDR3 region has 14 residues. The germline CDR1 and CDR2 sequences are SQVTM and ANQGSEA. With V trimmed by 6 bases and J by 3 bases, 5 bases remained unmatched. Only in-frame clones appear in the TCRdb table, and some are missing; sequencing was by immunoSEQ multiplex PCR. The profile shows around 46,000 clones, 50% to 80% of them singletons. Notes on this clone: Antigen unknown.

Following culture for more than 9 days, CD4+ T cells were isolated. The chain carries TRBV29-1 and TRBJ2-1, with 10 bases identical to TRBD2. Sample: CD4+ T cells from PBMCs cultured without peptide, taken before COVID-19 vaccination. This clonotype was obtained from a human donor who received a COVID-19 vaccine. The DNA for the CDR3 is TGCAGCGTAGTCACTAGCGGGATCTACAATGAGCAGTTCTTC. Its translation: CSVVTSGIYNEQFF.